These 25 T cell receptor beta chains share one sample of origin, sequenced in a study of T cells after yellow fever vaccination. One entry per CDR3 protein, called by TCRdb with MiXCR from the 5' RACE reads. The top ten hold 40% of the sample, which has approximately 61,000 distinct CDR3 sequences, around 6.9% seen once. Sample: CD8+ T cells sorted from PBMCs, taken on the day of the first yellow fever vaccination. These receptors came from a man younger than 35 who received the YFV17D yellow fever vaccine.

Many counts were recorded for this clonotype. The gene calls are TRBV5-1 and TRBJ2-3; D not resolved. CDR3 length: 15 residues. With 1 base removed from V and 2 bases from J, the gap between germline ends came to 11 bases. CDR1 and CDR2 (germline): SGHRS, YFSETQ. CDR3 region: CASSLYEPSTDTQYF. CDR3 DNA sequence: TGCGCCAGCAGCTTGTATGAGCCATCCACAGATACGCAGTATTTT.

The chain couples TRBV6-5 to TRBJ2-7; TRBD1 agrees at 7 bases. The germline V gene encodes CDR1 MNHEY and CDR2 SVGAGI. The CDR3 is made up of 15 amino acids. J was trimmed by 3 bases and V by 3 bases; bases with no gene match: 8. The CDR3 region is CASSYTGTANYEQYF. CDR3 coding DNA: TGTGCCAGCAGTTATACGGGGACAGCTAACTACGAGCAGTACTTC.

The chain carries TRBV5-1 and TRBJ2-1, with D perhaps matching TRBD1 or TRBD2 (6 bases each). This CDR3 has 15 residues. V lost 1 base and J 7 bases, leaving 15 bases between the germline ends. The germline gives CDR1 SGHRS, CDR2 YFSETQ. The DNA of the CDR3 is TGCGCCAGCAGCTTGAGGGGGGCTTTGCGGAATGAGCAGTTCTTC. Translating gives CASSLRGALRNEQFF.

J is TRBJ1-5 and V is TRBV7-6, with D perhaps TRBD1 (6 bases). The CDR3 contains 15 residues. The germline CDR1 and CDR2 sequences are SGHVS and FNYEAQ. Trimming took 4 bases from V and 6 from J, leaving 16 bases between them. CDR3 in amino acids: CASSWGPGVGQPQHF. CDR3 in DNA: TGTGCCAGCAGCTGGGGCCCAGGGGTCGGTCAGCCCCAGCATTTT.

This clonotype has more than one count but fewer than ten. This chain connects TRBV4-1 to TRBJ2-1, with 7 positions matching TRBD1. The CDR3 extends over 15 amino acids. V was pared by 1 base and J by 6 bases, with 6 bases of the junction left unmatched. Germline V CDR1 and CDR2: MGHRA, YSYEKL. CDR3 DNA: TGCGCCAGCAGCCAAGTCCAGGGGGTATCCAATGAGCAGTTCTTC. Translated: CASSQVQGVSNEQFF.

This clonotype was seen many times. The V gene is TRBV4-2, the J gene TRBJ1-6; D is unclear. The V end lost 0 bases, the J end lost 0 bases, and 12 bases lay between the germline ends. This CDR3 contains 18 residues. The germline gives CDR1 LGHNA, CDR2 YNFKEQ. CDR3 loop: CASSQEREGYSYNSPLHF. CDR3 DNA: TGTGCCAGCAGCCAAGAACGAGAAGGTTACTCCTATAATTCACCCCTCCACTTT.

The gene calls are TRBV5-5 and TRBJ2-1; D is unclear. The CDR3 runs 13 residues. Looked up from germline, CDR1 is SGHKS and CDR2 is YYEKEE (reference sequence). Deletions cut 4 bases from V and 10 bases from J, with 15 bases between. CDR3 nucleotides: TGTGCCAGCAGCCCCGGGTTCTACAGCGAGCAGTTCTTC. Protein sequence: CASSPGFYSEQFF.

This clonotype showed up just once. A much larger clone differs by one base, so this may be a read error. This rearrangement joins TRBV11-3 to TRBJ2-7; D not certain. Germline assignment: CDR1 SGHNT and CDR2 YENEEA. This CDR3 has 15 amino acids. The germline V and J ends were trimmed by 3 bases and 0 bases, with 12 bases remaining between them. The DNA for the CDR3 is TGTGCCAGCAGCTTCATCGCCAGAAGCTCCTACGAGCAGTACTTC. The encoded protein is CASSFIARSSYEQYF.

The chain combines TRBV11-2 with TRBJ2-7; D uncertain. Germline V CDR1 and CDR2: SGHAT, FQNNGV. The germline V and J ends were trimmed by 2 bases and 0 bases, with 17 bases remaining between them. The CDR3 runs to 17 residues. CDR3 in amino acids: CASSLTTLGPISYEQYF. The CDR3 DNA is TGTGCCAGCAGCTTAACGACACTCGGTCCCATCTCCTACGAGCAGTACTTC.

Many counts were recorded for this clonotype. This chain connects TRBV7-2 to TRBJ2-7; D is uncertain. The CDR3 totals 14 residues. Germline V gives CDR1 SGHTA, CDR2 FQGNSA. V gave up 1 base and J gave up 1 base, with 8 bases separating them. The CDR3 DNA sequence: TGTGCCAGCAGCTTAGAAAGGTTTTCCTACGAGCAGTACTTC. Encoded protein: CASSLERFSYEQYF.

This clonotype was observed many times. CDR3 nucleotides: TGTGCCAGCAGTTTAGGGCAGGGTGTAGGAAAACTGTTTTTT. Protein: CASSLGQGVGKLFF. The rearrangement joins TRBV27 to TRBJ1-4; D is possibly TRBD1 (5 bases). The CDR3 loop spans 14 amino acids. Trimming shortened V by 2 bases and J by 10 bases, and 14 bases separated the two germline ends. CDR1 is MNHEY and CDR2 is SMNVEV in the germline V gene (reference sequence).

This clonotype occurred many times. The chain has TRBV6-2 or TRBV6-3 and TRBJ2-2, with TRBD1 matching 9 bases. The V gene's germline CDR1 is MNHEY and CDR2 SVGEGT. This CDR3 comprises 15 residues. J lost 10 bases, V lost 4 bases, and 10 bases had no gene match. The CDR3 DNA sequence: TGTGCCAGCAGTTTCTTCCTTGGGACAGGGATGGAGCTGTTTTTT. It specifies CASSFFLGTGMELFF.

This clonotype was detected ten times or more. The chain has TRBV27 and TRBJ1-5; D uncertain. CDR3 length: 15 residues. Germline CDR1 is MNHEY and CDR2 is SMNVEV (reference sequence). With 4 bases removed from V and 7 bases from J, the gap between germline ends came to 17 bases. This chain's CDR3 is CASSSINGVGQPQHF. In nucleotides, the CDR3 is TGTGCCAGCAGTTCAATAAACGGGGTCGGGCAGCCCCAGCATTTT.

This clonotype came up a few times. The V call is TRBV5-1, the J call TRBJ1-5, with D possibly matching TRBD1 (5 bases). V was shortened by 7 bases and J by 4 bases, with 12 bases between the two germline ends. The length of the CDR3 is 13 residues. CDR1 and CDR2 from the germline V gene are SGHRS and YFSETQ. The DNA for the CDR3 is TGCGCCAGCGGAGAGGGACCTAATCAGCCCCAGCATTTT. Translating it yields CASGEGPNQPQHF.

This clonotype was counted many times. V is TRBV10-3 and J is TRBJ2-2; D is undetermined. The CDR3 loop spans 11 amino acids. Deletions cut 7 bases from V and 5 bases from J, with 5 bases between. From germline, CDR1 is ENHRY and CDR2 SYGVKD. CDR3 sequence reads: CAITTTGELFF. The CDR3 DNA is TGTGCCATCACCACTACCGGGGAGCTGTTTTTT.

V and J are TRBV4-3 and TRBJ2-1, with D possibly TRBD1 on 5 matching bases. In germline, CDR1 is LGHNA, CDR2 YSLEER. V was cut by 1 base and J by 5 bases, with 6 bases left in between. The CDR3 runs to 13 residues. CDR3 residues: CASSQVQDNEQFF. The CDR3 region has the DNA TGCGCCAGCAGCCAAGTACAGGACAATGAGCAGTTCTTC.

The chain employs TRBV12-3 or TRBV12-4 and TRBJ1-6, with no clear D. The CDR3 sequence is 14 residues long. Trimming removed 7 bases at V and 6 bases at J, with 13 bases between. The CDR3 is CASKREGFNSPLHF. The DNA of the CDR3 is TGTGCCAGCAAACGGGAGGGATTTAATTCACCCCTCCACTTT.

The CDR3 nucleotides read TGTGCCAGCAGTTACGGAACGGACTGGTCCGAGCAGTACTTC. It specifies CASSYGTDWSEQYF. The chain carries TRBV6-5 and TRBJ2-7; D may be TRBD2 (5 bases). CDR3 size: 14 residues. V was clipped by 2 bases and J by 6 bases, with 14 bases between them. Germline CDR1 reads MNHEY; CDR2 reads SVGAGI.

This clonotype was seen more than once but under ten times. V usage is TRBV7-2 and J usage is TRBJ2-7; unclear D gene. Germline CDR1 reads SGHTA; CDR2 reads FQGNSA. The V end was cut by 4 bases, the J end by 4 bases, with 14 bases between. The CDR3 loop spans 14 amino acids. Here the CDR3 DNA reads TGTGCCAGCAGCTCGATGCCGCAAGGTTACGAGCAGTACTTC. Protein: CASSSMPQGYEQYF.

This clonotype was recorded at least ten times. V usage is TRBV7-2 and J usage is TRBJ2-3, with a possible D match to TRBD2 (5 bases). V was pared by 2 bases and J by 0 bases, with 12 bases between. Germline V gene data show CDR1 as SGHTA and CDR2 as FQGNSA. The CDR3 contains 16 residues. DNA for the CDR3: TGTGCCAGCAGCTTATTGTGGCGGGCTAGCACAGATACGCAGTATTTT. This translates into CASSLLWRASTDTQYF.

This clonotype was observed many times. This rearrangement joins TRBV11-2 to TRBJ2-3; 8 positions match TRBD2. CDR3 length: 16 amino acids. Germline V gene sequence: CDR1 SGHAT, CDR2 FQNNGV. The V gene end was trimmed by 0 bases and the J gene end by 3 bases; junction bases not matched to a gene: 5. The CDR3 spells CASSLEAGALTDTQYF. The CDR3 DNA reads TGTGCCAGCAGCTTAGAAGCGGGGGCCCTTACAGATACGCAGTATTTT.

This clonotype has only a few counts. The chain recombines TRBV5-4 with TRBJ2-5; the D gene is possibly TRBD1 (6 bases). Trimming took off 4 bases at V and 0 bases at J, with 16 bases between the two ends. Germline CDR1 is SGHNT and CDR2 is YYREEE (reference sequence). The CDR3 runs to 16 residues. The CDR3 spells CASSRLGTPYQETQYF. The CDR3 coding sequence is TGTGCCAGCAGCCGGCTAGGGACACCCTACCAAGAGACCCAGTACTTC. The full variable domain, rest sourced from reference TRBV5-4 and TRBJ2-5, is ETGVTQSPTHLIKTRGQQVTLRCSSQSGHNTVSWYQQALGQGPQFIFQYYREEENGRGNFPPRFSGLQFPNYSSELNVNALELDDSALYLCASSRLGTPYQETQYFGPGTRLLVL.

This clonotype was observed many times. The CDR3 reads CASSGRVPDQETQYF. The CDR3, as DNA: TGTGCCAGCAGTGGCCGGGTCCCCGACCAAGAGACCCAGTACTTC. The chain recombines TRBV12-3 or TRBV12-4 with TRBJ2-5; D gene ambiguous. V shed 5 bases and J shed 0 bases, with 13 bases lying between them. CDR3 length: 15 residues.

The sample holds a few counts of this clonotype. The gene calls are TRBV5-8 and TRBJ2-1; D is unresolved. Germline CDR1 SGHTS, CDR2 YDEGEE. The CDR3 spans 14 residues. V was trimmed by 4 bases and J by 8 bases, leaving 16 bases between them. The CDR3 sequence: CASSLTAGLDEQFF. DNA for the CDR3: TGTGCCAGCAGCCTGACTGCCGGTTTGGATGAGCAGTTCTTC.

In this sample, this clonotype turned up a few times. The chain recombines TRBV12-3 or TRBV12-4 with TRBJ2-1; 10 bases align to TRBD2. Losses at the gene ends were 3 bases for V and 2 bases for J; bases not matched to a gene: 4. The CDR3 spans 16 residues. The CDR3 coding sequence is TGTGCCAGCAGTTTCACAGCGGGGGGGCCCTACAATGAGCAGTTCTTC. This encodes CASSFTAGGPYNEQFF.